This T cell receptor (beta chain) was recovered during a study of cytomegalovirus exposure and HLA in healthy donors. Study context: Both the 120 validation repertoires and the approximately 640 first-cohort repertoires used the same platform, as reported by a later analysis. The study, taken as a whole, reports: First-cohort TCR clusters tended to co-occur in the 130 or so validation repertoires, a later analysis found. Reports indicated that the classifier achieved high specificity and sensitivity in diagnosing cytomegalovirus status. The authors enumerated under 200 TCR beta chains as linked to cytomegalovirus.

As to this clone: The antigen is not known.

The CDR3 runs 14 residues. V was trimmed by 5 bases and J by 2 bases, leaving 9 bases between them. CDR1 and CDR2 (germline): SGHAT, FQNNGV. Profiled with immunoSEQ multiplex PCR; TCRdb holds only in-frame clones, not every one. In the table there are 90,000 to 150,000 clones, more than 75% of which are singletons. This rearrangement joins TRBV11-2 to TRBJ2-2; D not resolved. The sequencing sample was made of PBMCs. The clonotype was recovered from a woman under 40 in good health and CMV-seronegative. CDR3 nucleotides: TGTGCCAGCAGCGCAGACTCAAACACCGGGGAGCTGTTTTTT. Protein sequence: CASSADSNTGELFF.